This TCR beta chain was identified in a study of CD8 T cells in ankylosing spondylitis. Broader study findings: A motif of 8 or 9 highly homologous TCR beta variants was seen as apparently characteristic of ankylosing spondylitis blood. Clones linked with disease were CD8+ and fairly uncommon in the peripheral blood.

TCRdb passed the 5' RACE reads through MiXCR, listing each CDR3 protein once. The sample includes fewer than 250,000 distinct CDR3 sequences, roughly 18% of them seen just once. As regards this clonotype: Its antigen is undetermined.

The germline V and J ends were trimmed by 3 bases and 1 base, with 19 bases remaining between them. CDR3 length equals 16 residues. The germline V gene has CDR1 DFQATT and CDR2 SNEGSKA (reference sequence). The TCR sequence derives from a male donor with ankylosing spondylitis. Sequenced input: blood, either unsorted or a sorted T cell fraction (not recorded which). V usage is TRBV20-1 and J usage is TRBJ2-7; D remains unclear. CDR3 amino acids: CSARTQPLGRSYEQYF. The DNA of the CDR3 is TGCAGTGCTAGGACACAGCCCTTGGGTCGTTCCTACGAGCAGTACTTC.